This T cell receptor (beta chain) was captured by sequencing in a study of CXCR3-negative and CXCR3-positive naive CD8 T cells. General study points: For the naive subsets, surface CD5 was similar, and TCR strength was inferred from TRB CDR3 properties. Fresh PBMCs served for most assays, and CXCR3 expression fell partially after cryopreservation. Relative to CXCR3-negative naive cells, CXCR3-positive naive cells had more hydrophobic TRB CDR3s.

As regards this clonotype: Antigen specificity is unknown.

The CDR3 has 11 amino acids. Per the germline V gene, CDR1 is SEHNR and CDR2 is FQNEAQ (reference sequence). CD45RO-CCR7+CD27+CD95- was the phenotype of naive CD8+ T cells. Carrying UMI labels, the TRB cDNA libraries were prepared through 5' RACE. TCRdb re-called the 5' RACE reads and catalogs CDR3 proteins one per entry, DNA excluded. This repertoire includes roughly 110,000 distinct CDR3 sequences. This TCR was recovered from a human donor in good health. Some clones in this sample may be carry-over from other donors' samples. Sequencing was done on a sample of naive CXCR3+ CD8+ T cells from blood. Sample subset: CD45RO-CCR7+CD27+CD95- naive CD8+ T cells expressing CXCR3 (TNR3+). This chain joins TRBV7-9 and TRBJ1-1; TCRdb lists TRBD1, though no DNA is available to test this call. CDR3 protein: CASSPGTEAFF.